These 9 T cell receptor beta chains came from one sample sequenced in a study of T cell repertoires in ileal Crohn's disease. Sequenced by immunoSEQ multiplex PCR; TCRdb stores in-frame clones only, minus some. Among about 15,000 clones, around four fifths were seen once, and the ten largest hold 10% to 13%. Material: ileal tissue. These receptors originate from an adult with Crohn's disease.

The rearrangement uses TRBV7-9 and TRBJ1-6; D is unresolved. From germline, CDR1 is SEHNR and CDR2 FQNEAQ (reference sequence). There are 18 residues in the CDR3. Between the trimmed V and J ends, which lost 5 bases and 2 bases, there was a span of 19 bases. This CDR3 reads CASSHGVGSEAYNSPLHF. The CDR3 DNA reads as TGTGCCAGCAGCCATGGGGTGGGGAGTGAGGCCTATAATTCACCCCTCCACTTT.

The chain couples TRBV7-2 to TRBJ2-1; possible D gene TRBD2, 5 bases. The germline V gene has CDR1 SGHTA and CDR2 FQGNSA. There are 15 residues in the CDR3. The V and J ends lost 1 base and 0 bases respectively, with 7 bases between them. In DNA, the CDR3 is TGTGCCAGCAGCTTAGGAACTAGCTCCTACAATGAGCAGTTCTTC. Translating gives CASSLGTSSYNEQFF.

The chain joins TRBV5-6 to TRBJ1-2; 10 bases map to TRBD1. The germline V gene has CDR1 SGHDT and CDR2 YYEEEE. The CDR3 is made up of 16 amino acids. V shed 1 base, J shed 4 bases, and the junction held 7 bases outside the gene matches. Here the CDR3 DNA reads TGTGCCAGCAGCTTGTCGGGGACAGGGGCTGGCTATGGCTACACCTTC. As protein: CASSLSGTGAGYGYTF.

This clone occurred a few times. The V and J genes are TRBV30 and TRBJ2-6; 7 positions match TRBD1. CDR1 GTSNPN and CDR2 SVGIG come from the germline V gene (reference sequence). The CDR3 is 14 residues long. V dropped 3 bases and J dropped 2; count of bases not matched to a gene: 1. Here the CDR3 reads CAWSQGAGANVLTF. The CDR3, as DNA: TGTGCCTGGAGCCAGGGGGCTGGGGCCAACGTCCTGACTTTC.

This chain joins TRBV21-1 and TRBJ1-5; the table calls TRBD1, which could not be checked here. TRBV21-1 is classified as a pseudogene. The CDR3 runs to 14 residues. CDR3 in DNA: TGTGCCAGCAGCAAAGACAGGGGCAATCAGCCCCAGCATTTT. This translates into CASSKDRGNQPQHF.

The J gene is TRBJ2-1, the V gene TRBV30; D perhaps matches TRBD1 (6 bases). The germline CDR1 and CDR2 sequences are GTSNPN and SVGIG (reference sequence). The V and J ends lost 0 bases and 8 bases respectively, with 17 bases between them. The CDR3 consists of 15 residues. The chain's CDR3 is CAWSVGTSGQDEQFF. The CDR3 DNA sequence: TGTGCCTGGAGTGTGGGGACATCGGGTCAGGATGAGCAGTTCTTC.

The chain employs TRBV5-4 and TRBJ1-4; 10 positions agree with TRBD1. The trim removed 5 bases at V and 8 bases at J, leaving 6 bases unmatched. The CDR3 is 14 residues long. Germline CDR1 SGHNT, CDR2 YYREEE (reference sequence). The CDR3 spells CASRAGTGDEKLFF. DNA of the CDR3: TGTGCCAGCAGAGCCGGGACAGGGGACGAAAAACTGTTTTTT.

In nucleotides, the CDR3 is TGTGCCAGTAGTGTGAACAGGGGGAACACTGAAGCTTTCTTT. Translation: CASSVNRGNTEAFF. V is TRBV19 and J is TRBJ1-1, with TRBD1 matching over 7 bases. The CDR3 sequence is 14 residues long. Germline V gives CDR1 LNHDA, CDR2 SQIVND (reference sequence). J gave up 1 base and V 5 bases, and 4 bases lay outside the gene matches. Drawing the rest from reference TRBV19 and TRBJ1-1, the complete variable domain is DGGITQSPKYLFRKEGQNVTLSCEQNLNHDAMYWYRQDPGQGLRLIYYSQIVNDFQKGDIAEGYSVSREKKESFPLTVTSAQKNPTAFYLCASSVNRGNTEAFFGQGTRLTVV.

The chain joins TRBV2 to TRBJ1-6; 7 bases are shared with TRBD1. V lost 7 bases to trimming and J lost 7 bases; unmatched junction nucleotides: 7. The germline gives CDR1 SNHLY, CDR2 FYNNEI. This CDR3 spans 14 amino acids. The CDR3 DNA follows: TGTGCCAGCACCGGGACAGTGATAAATTCACCCCTCCACTTT. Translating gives CASTGTVINSPLHF.